This TCR beta chain originates from a study of regulatory T cells in long-lasting Graves disease. Study-level findings and limits: Patients with persistent disease shared some 2,500 public clonotypes, outpacing the roughly 970 shared by new patients. Persistent Graves' cases showed lower TCR diversity than newly diagnosed cases.

This clonotype was seen at least ten times. The antigen is undetermined. The time point was: newly diagnosed GD, antithyroid drugs for less than 3 months. With RNA extracted from PBMCs as input, the TCR library was made. Germline values: CDR1 MDHEN, CDR2 SYDVKM. The CDR3 runs to 12 residues. The V end was cut by 3 bases, the J end by 11 bases, with 13 bases between. For TCR beta, libraries came from iRepertoire HTBI primers and Arm-PCR of CDR3 regions. TCRdb reanalysed the multiplex PCR reads using MiXCR and keeps one entry per CDR3 protein. The table lists 500,000 to 700,000 distinct CDR3 sequences, roughly 16% of them singletons. This sample was shared with a second study, whose subject was T cells in Graves' hyperthyroidism and ophthalmopathy. This second report adds: Ophthalmopathy stood apart from stable hyperthyroidism in a 13 V-J model.

The chain joins TRBV28 to TRBJ1-1; the D is unclear. The sample in question was peripheral blood mononuclear cells (PBMCs), obtained at new diagnosis, from a patient treated with antithyroid drugs. This clonotype was sampled from a woman in her thirties with Graves disease. The CDR3 coding sequence is TGTGCCAGCAGTTTTCGCTCGCCCATGGCTTTCTTT. This encodes CASSFRSPMAFF.